Listed below are T cell receptor beta chains from one sample, sequenced in a study of blood T cell repertoires in COVID-19. Using immunoSEQ multiplex PCR, the repertoire was profiled, and TCRdb retains in-frame clones only, with some absent. The data hold some 250,000 clones, with roughly nine tenths observed a single time. Sample: PBMCs or T cells enriched from blood (not recorded which). These receptors were collected from a human donor in a cohort exposed to, infected with or recovered from COVID-19 (not recorded which). The donor label of this sample is uncertain. The conserved cysteine and the conserved F or W are not part of the CDR3 here. Only part of the rows carry a size: once, few, many, or a class if the clone is expanded.

size | V | CDR3
NA | TRBV20-1 | SASRGTGNSGNTIY
NA | TRBV6-5 | ASSRQGKETQY
NA | TRBV4-3 | ASSQDGTGIRQQY
NA | TRBV18 | ASSPGGGSNEKLF
NA | TRBV24-1 | ATSEPQARGGYT
NA | TRBV24-1 | ATSDQTGGSYNEQF
NA | TRBV14 | ASSQVWGPGELF
NA | TRBV6-2/TRBV6-3 | ASSYFSGGPDYEQY
once | TRBV14 | ASSQDWRGSTGANVLT
NA | TRBV7-9 | ASSAPNSGGTGELF
NA | TRBV21-1 | ASSKRKGHNTGELF
NA | TRBV4-3 | ASSQARGARETQY
NA | TRBV7-6 | ASSLGGIGKTQY
NA | TRBV30 | AWSVDFGTDYGYT
NA | TRBV5-5 | ASSLAPSTDTQY
once | TRBV4-1 | ASSQGWAGGSSYNSPLH
NA | TRBV6-5 | ASSYEGGNTGELF
once | TRBV11-3 | ASSEEVGRQAF
NA | TRBV2 | ASRNFRGYEQY
NA | TRBV30 | AWTDSYEQY
NA | TRBV10-3 | AISKGDQPQH
NA | TRBV7-3 | ASSFGGQGSPLH
NA | TRBV12-3/TRBV12-4 | ASIRQGNTEAF
NA | TRBV6-5 | ASSRDRGSWYEQY
NA | TRBV5-1 | ASSRTGDGNTIY
NA | TRBV6-1 | ASSDGAGGHTDTQY
NA | TRBV5-4 | ASSSFSDSRDQPQH
NA | TRBV2 | ASRGQGRTYEQY
NA | TRBV6-1 | ASSEAVTGFSNQPQH
NA | TRBV25-1 | ASSEYAGKAFQETQY
once | TRBV4-1 | ASSPLPLGEKLF
NA | TRBV5-6 | ASSLDRAYEQY
NA | TRBV29-1 | SGGSVTEQF
once | TRBV5-1 | ASSQTGASVRDEQF
NA | TRBV24-1 | ATRHDEAF
NA | TRBV5-1 | ASRYTGAGTGELF
NA | TRBV11-2 | ASSSAGGPDTQY
NA | TRBV7-2 | ASSQSGRLQY
NA | TRBV11-1 | ASSPRRGGASYEQY
NA | TRBV14 | ASSQGGGLYGYT
NA | TRBV27 | ANSMTAWNTEAF
NA | TRBV11-3 | ASSLDTGKEQF